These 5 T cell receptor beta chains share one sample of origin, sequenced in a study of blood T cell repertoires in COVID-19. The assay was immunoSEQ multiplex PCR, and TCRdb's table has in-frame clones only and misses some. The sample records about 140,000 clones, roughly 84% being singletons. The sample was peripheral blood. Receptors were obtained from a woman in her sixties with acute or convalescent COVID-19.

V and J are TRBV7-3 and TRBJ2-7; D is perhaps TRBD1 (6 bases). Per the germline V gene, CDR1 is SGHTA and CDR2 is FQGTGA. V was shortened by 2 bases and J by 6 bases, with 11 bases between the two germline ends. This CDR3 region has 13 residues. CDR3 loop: CASSLQGSGEQYF. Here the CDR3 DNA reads TGTGCCAGCAGCTTACAGGGGTCCGGCGAGCAGTACTTC.

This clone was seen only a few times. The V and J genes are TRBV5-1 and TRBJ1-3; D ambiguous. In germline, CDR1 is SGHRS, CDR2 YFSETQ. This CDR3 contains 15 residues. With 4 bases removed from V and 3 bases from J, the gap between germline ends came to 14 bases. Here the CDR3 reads CASSARPSVGNTIYF. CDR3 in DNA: TGCGCCAGCAGCGCACGGCCAAGCGTTGGAAACACCATATATTTT.

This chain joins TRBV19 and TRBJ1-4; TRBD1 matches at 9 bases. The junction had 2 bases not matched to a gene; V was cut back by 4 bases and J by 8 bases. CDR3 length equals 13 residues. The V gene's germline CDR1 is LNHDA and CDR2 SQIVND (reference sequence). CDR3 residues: CASSKDRGEKLFF. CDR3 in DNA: TGTGCCAGTAGTAAGGACAGGGGCGAAAAACTGTTTTTT.

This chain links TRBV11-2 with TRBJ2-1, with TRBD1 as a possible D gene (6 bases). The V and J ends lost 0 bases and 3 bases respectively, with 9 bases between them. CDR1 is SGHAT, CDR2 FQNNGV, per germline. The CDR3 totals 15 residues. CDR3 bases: TGTGCCAGCAGCTTAGACAAGGGGGTCTACAATGAGCAGTTCTTC. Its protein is CASSLDKGVYNEQFF.

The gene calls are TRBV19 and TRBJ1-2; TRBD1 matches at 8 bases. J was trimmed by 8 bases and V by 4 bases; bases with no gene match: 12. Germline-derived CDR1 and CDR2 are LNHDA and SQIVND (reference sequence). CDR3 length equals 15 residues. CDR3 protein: CASSTNPRGQAGYTF. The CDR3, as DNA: TGTGCCAGTAGTACCAACCCGCGGGGACAGGCAGGCTACACCTTC.